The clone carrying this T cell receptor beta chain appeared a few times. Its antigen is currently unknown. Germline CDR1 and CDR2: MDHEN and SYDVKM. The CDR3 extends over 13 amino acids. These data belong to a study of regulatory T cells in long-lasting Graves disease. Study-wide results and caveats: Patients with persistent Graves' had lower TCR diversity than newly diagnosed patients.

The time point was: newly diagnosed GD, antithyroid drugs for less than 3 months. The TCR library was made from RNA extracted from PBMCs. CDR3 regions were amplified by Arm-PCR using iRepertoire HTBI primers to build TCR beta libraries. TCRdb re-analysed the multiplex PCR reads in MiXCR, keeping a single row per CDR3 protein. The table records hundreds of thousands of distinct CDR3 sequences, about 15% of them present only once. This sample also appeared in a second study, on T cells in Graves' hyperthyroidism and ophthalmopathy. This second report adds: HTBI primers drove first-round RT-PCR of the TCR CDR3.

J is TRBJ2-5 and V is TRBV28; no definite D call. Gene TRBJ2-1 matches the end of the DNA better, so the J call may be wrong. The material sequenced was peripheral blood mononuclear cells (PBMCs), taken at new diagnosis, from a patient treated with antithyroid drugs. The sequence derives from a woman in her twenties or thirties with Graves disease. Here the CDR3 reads CASSLPSAREQFF. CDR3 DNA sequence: TGTGCCAGCAGTTTACCCTCCGCGCGTGAGCAGTTCTTC.